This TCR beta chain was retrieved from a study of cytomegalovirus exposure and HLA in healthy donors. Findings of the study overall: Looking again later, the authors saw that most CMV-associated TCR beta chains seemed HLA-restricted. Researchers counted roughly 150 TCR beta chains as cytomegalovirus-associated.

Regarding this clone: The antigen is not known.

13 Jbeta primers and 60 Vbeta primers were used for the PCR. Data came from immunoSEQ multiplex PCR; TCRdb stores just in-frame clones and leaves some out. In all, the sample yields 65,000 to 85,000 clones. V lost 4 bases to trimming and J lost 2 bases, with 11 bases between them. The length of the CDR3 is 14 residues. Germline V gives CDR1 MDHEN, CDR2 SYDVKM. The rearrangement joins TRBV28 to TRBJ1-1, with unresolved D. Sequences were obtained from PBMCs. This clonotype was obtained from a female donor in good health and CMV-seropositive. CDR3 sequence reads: CASSSRVFNTEAFF. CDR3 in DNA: TGTGCCAGCAGTTCGCGGGTTTTTAACACTGAAGCTTTCTTT.